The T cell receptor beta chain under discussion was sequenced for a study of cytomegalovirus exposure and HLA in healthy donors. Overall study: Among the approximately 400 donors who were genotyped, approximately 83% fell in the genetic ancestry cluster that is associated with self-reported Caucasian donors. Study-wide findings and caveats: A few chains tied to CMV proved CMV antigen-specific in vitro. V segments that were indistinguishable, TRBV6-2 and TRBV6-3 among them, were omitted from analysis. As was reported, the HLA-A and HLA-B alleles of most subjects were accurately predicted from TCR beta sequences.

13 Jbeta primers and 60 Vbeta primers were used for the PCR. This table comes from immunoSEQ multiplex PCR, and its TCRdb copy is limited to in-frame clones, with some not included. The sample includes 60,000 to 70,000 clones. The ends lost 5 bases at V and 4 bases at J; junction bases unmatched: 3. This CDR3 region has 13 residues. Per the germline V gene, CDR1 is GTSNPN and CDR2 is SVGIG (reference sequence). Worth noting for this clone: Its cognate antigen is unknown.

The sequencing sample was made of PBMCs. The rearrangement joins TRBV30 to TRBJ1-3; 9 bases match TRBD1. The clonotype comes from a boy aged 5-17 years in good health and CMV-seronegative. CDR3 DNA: TGTGCCTGGGGGACAGGGCCAGGAAACACCATATATTTT. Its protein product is CAWGTGPGNTIYF.